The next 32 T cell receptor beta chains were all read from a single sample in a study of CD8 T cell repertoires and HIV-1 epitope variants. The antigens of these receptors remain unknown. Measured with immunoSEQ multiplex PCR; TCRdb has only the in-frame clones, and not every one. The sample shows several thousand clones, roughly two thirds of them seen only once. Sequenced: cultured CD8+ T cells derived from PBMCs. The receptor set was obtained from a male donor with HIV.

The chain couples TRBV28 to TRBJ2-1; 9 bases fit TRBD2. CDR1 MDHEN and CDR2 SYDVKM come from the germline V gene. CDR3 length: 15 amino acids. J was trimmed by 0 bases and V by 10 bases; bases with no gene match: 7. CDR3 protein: CATKREVSSYNEQFF. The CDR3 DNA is TGTGCCACTAAGCGGGAGGTTAGCTCCTACAATGAGCAGTTCTTC.

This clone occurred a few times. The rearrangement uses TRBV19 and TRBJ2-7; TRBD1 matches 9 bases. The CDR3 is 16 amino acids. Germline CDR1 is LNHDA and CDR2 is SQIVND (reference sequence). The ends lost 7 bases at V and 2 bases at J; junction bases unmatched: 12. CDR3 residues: CASTSLVDRGTYEQYF. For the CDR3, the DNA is TGTGCCAGTACCTCCCTAGTGGACAGGGGCACCTACGAGCAGTACTTC.

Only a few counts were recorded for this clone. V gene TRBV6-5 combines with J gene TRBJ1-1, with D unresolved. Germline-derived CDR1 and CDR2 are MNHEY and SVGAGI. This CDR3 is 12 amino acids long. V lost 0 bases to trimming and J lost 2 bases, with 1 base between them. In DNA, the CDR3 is TGTGCCAGCAGTTACTCCAACACTGAAGCTTTCTTT. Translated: CASSYSNTEAFF.

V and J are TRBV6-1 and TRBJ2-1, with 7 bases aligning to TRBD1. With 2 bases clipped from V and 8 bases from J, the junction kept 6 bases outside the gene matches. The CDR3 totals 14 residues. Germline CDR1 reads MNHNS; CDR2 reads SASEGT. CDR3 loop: CASSETGVLDEQFF. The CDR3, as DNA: TGTGCCAGCAGTGAAACAGGGGTTCTCGATGAGCAGTTCTTC.

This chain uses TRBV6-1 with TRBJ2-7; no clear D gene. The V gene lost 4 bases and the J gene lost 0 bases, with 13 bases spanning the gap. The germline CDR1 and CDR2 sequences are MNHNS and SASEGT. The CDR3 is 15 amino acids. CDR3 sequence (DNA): TGTGCCAGCAGTGTCTCTTCCTATAGCTCCTACGAGCAGTACTTC. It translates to CASSVSSYSSYEQYF.

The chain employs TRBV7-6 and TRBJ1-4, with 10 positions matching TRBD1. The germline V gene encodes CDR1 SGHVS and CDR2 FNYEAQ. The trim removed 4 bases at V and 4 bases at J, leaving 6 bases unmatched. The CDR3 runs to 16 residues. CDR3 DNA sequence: TGTGCCAGCAGCTCCCGGACAGGGGGGATTAATGAAAAACTGTTTTTT. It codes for CASSSRTGGINEKLFF. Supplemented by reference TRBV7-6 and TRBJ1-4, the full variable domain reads GAGVSQSPRYKVTKRGQDVALRCDPISGHVSLYWYRQALGQGPEFLTYFNYEAQQDKSGLPNDRFSAERPEGSISTLTIQRTEQRDSAMYRCASSSRTGGINEKLFFGSGTQLSVL.

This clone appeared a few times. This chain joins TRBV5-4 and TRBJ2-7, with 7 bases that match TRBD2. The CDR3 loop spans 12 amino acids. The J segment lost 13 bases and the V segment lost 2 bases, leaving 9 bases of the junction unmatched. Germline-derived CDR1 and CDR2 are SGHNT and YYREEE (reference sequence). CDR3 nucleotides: TGTGCCAGCAGCTTCGGGGGAGGGCCATTTTACTTC. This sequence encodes CASSFGGGPFYF.

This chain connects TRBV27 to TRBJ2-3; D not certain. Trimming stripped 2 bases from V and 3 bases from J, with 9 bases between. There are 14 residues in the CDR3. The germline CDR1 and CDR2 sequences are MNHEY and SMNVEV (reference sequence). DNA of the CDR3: TGTGCCAGCAGTTTAGGTAGGGCAACAGATACGCAGTATTTT. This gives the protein CASSLGRATDTQYF.

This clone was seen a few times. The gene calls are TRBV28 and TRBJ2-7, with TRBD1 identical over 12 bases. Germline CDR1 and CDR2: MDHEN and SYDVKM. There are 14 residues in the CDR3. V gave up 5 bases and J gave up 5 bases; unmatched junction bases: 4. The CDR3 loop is CASSTGQGADEQYF. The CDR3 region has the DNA TGTGCCAGCAGTACGGGACAGGGGGCGGACGAGCAGTACTTC. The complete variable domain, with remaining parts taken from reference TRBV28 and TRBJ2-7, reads DVKVTQSSRYLVKRTGEKVFLECVQDMDHENMFWYRQDPGLGLRLIYFSYDVKMKEKGDIPEGYSVSREKKERFSLILESASTNQTSMYLCASSTGQGADEQYFGPGTRLTVT.

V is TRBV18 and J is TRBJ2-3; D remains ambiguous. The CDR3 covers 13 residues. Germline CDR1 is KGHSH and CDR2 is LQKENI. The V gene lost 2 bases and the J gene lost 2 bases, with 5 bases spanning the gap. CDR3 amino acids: CASSPLDTDTQYF. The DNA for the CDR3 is TGTGCCAGCTCACCATTGGACACAGATACGCAGTATTTT.

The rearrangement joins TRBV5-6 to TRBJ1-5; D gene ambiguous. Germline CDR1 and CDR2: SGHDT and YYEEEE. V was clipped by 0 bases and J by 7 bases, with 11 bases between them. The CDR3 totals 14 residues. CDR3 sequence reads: CASSLAEARQPQHF. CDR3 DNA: TGTGCCAGCAGCTTGGCCGAGGCCCGACAGCCCCAGCATTTT. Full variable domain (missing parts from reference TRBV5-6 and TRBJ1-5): DAGVTQSPTHLIKTRGQQVTLRCSPKSGHDTVSWYQQALGQGPQFIFQYYEEEERQRGNFPDRFSGHQFPNYSSELNVNALLLGDSALYLCASSLAEARQPQHFGDGTRLSIL.

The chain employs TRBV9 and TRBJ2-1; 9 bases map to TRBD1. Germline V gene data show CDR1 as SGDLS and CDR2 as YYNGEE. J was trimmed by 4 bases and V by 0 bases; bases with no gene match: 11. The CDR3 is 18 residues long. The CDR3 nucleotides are TGTGCCAGCAGCGTAGTAGGTGGGGGACAGGGATCTTACAATGAGCAGTTCTTC. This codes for CASSVVGGGQGSYNEQFF.

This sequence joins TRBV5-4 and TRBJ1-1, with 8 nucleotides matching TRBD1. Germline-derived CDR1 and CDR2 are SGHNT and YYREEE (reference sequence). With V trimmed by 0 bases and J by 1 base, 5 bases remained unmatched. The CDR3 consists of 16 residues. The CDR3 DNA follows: TGTGCCAGCAGCTTGGATAGGGGACAGGCGAACACTGAAGCTTTCTTT. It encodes CASSLDRGQANTEAFF.

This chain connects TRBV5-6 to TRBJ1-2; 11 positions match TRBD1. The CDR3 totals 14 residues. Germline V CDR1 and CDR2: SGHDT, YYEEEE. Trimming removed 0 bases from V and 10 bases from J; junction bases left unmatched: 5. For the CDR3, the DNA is TGTGCCAGCAGCTTGGGCGGGACAGGGGGAACCTACACCTTC. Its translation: CASSLGGTGGTYTF.

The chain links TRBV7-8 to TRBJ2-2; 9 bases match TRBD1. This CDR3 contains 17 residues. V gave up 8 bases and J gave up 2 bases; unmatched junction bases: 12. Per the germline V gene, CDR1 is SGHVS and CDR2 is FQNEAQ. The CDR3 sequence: CASSISRTGVNTGELFF. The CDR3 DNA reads TGTGCCAGCTCTATTTCCAGGACAGGGGTTAACACCGGGGAGCTGTTTTTT.

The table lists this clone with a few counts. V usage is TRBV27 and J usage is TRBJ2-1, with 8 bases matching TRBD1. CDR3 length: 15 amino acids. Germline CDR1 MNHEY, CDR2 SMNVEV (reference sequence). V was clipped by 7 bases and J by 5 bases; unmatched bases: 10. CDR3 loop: CASNIDRGGDNEQFF. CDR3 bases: TGTGCCAGCAATATAGACAGGGGAGGAGACAATGAGCAGTTCTTC.

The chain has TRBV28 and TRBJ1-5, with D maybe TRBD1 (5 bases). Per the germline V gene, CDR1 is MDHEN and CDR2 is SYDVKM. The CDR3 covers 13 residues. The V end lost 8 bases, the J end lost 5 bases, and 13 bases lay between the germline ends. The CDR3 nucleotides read TGTGCCAGCGGACTGGGGGGGTATCAGCCCCAGCATTTT. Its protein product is CASGLGGYQPQHF. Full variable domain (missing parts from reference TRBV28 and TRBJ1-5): DVKVTQSSRYLVKRTGEKVFLECVQDMDHENMFWYRQDPGLGLRLIYFSYDVKMKEKGDIPEGYSVSREKKERFSLILESASTNQTSMYLCASGLGGYQPQHFGDGTRLSIL.

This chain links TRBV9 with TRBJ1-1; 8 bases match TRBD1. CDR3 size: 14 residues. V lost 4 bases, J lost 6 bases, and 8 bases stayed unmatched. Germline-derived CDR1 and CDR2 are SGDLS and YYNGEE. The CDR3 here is CASSTGDRGPEAFF. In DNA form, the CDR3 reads TGTGCCAGCAGCACCGGAGACAGGGGACCTGAAGCTTTCTTT.

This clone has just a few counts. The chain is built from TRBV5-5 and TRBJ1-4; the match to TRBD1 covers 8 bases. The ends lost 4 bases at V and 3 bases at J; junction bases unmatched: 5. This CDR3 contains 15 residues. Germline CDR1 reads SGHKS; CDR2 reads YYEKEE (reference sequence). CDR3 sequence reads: CASSPDRVPNEKLFF. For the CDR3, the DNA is TGTGCCAGCAGCCCGGACAGGGTACCTAATGAAAAACTGTTTTTT.

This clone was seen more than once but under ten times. CDR3 amino acids: CASSYLRQGFIGEQYF. For the CDR3, the DNA is TGCGCCAGCAGCTACCTTAGACAGGGGTTCATCGGCGAGCAGTACTTC. V usage is TRBV5-1 and J usage is TRBJ2-7, with 8 nucleotides matching TRBD1. After removal of 3 bases from V and 6 bases from J, the junction contained 14 bases not matched to a gene. This CDR3 contains 16 residues. Germline V lookup: CDR1 SGHRS, CDR2 YFSETQ.

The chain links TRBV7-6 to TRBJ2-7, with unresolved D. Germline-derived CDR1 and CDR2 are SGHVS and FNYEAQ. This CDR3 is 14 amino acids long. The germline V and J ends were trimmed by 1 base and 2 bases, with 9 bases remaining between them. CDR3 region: CASSLGDKPYEQYF. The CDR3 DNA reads TGTGCCAGCAGCTTAGGTGACAAGCCCTACGAGCAGTACTTC.

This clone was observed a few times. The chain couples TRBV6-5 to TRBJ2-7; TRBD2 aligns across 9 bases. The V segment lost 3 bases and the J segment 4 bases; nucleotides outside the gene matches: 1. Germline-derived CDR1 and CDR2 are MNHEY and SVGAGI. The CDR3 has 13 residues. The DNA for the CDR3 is TGTGCCAGCAGTTATGCGGGAGGGTACGAGCAGTACTTC. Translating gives CASSYAGGYEQYF.

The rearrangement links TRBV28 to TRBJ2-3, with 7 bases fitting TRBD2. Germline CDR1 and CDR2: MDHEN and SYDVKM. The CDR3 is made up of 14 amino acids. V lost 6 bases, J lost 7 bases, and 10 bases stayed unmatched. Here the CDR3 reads CASSLTSDPYTQYF. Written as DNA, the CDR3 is TGTGCCAGCAGCCTAACTAGCGATCCATATACGCAGTATTTT.

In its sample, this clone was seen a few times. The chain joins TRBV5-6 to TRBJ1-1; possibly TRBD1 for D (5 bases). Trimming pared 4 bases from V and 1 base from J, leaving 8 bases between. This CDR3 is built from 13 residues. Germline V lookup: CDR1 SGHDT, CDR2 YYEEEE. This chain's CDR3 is CASSPTENTEAFF. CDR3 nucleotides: TGTGCCAGCAGCCCGACAGAGAACACTGAAGCTTTCTTT.

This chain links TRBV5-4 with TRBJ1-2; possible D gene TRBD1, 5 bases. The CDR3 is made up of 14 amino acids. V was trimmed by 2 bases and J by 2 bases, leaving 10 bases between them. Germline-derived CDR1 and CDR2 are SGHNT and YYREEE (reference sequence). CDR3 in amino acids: CASSFHGGNYGYTF. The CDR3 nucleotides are TGTGCCAGCAGCTTTCACGGGGGGAACTATGGCTACACCTTC.

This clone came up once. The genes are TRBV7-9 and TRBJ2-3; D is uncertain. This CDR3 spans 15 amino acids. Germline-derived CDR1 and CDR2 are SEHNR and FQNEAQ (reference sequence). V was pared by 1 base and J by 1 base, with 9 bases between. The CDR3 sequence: CASSLVEQRTDTQYF. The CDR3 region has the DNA TGTGCCAGCAGCTTAGTTGAGCAGCGCACAGATACGCAGTATTTT.

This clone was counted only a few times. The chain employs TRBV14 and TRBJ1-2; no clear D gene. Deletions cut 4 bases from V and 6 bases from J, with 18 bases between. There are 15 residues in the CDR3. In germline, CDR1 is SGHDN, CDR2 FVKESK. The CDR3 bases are TGTGCCAGCAGCCTAGTAACAGCGCCAAGGGATGGCTACACCTTC. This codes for CASSLVTAPRDGYTF.

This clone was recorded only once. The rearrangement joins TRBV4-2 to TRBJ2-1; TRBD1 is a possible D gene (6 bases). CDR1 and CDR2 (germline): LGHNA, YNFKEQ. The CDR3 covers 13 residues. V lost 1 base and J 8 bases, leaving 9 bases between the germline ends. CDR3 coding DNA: TGTGCCAGCAGCCAAGGCAGGGGCGATGAGCAGTTCTTC. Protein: CASSQGRGDEQFF.

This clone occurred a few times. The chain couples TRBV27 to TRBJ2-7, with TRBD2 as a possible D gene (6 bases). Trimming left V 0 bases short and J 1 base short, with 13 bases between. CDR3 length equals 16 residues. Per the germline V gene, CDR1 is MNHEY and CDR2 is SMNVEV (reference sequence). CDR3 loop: CASSLSEGTVSYEQYF. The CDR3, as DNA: TGTGCCAGCAGTTTATCGGAGGGGACTGTATCCTACGAGCAGTACTTC.

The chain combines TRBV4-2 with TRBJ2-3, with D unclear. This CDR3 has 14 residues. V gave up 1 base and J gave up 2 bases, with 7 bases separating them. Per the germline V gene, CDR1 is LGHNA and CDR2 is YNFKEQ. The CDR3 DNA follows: TGTGCCAGCAGCCAAGGCATTTACACAGATACGCAGTATTTT. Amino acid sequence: CASSQGIYTDTQYF.

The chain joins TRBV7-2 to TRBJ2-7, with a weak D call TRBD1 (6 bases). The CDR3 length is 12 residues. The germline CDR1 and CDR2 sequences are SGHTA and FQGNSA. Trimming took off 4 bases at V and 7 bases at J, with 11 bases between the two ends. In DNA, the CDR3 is TGTGCCAGCAGCTCGCCAGGGGATGAGCAGTACTTC. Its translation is CASSSPGDEQYF.

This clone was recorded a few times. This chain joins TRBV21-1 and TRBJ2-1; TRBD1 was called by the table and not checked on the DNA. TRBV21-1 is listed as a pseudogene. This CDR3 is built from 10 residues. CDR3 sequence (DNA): TGTGCGGCGACAGGGCTTGAGCAGTTCTTC. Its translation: CAATGLEQFF.